This TCR beta chain derives from a study of OX40 agonist ivuxolimab in advanced cancers. In germline, CDR1 is SGHRS, CDR2 YFSETQ. This CDR3 comprises 15 residues. The ends were cut back, 0 bases at V and 3 bases at J, with 12 bases in the middle. Method: immunoSEQ multiplex PCR; TCRdb's copy keeps in-frame clones and lacks some. The sample has tens of thousands of clones; 80% to 90% are singletons. This rearrangement joins TRBV5-1 to TRBJ2-5, with D possibly called TRBD1 or TRBD2 (6 bases each). The receptor comes from an adult with an advanced solid tumor such as melanoma, head and neck, liver or kidney cancer. Source: CD4+ or CD8+ T cells sorted from blood, taken in a trial of the OX40 agonist ivuxolimab. CDR3 coding DNA: TGCGCCAGCAGCTTGGACCCGGGGGCGAAAGAGACCCAGTACTTC. This translates into CASSLDPGAKETQYF.